This T cell receptor beta chain comes out of a study of tumour-infiltrating T cells in Burkitt lymphoma. Background on the study: This cohort included all epidemiological subtypes of Burkitt lymphoma. Overall and progression-free survival were predicted by productive clonality. Study-wide results and limits: Several public clonotypes recurred in numerous Burkitt lymphoma patients.

Assay used: immunoSEQ multiplex PCR; TCRdb lists only in-frame clones, some missing. The sample includes 2,500 to 3,500 clones, approximately 14% of them seen just once. This clone was seen a handful of times. Antigen unknown. Germline lookup yields CDR1 SGHDN and CDR2 FVKESK. The CDR3 extends over 17 amino acids. V shed 2 bases and J shed 0 bases, with 11 bases lying between them. The sample comprised tumor tissue. This receptor was taken from a human donor with Burkitt lymphoma. The chain joins TRBV14 to TRBJ2-6; D possibly corresponds to TRBD1 (5 bases). This chain's CDR3 is CASSQNRIVSGANVLTF. The CDR3 coding sequence is TGTGCCAGCAGCCAAAACAGGATTGTCTCTGGGGCCAACGTCCTGACTTTC.